The 22 T cell receptor beta chains below were found in one sample sequenced in a study of response to subunit inactivated influenza vaccine. Via MiXCR, TCRdb re-called the RT-PCR reads, giving one row per CDR3 protein. The profile shows 450,000 to 500,000 distinct CDR3 sequences, 10% to 11% of them singletons. Here the sequenced sample was PBMCs from blood, taken more than 35 days after vaccination. Receptors originate from a man in his fifties who received an inactivated influenza vaccine.

This clonotype was counted at least ten times. The chain combines TRBV20-1 with TRBJ2-3; TRBD2 matches 11 bases. The CDR3 consists of 15 residues. Germline values: CDR1 DFQATT, CDR2 SNEGSKA (reference sequence). V shed 2 bases and J 2 bases; nucleotides not matched to a gene: 3. The CDR3 is CSARRLAGPTDTQYF. Written as DNA, the CDR3 is TGCAGTGCTAGACGACTAGCGGGACCCACAGATACGCAGTATTTT.

This clonotype turned up a few times. V gene TRBV7-9 combines with J gene TRBJ1-6; no firm D call. In germline, CDR1 is SEHNR, CDR2 FQNEAQ (reference sequence). The CDR3 covers 15 residues. V lost 4 bases and J lost 4, with 11 bases in between. CDR3 in amino acids: CASSSPGVYNSPLHF. CDR3 nucleotide sequence: TGTGCCAGCAGCTCGCCAGGAGTTTATAATTCACCCCTCCACTTT.

V gene TRBV11-3 combines with J gene TRBJ2-1; perhaps TRBD2 as D (7 bases). The CDR3 loop spans 16 amino acids. V was trimmed by 1 base and J by 4 bases, leaving 14 bases between them. Germline values: CDR1 SGHNT, CDR2 YENEEA. CDR3 sequence reads: CASSLGRGQQYNEQFF. In DNA form, the CDR3 reads TGTGCCAGCAGCTTAGGGCGGGGGCAGCAATACAATGAGCAGTTCTTC.

The rearrangement joins TRBV29-1 to TRBJ2-3; tentatively, D is TRBD1 or TRBD2 (6 bases each). V shed 7 bases and J shed 1 base, with 18 bases lying between them. The length of the CDR3 is 15 residues. Per the germline V gene, CDR1 is SQVTM and CDR2 is ANQGSEA. The CDR3 bases are TGCAGCGCACCGGCGTTGAGGGGGGGCACAGATACGCAGTATTTT. It encodes CSAPALRGGTDTQYF.

In regard to this clonotype: One junction end does not reproduce the germline sequence, and a read error may be involved. J is TRBJ2-5 and V is TRBV4-3; D remains ambiguous. The CDR3 spans 15 residues. CDR1 LGHNA and CDR2 YSLEER come from the germline V gene. The CDR3 DNA is TGCACCAGCAGCCAAGACTTCCGGTCGCAAGAGACCCAGTACTTC. It translates to CTSSQDFRSQETQYF.

This clonotype has just a few counts. The V and J genes are TRBV15 and TRBJ1-2; D may be TRBD1 (6 bases). Germline V gene sequence: CDR1 LNHNV, CDR2 YYDKDF (reference sequence). The CDR3 length is 15 residues. Trimming cost V 0 bases and J 4 bases, with 12 bases left between them. In nucleotides, the CDR3 is TGTGCCACCAGCAGAGATTCAAGGACAGCCTATGGCTACACCTTC. Amino acid sequence: CATSRDSRTAYGYTF.

The sample holds many counts of this clonotype. An end of the junction does not agree with germline; a read error may underlie this. This chain connects TRBV12-3 or TRBV12-4 to TRBJ1-2, with D possibly matching TRBD1 (5 bases). CDR3 length: 14 amino acids. The CDR3 loop is CASSLGAANYGYTF. As DNA, the CDR3 is TGTGCCAGCAGCTTAGGGGCAGCTAACTATGGCTACACCTTC.

This sequence joins TRBV10-3 and TRBJ1-1; D unclear. In germline, CDR1 is ENHRY, CDR2 SYGVKD. V shed 3 bases and J shed 0 bases, with 11 bases lying between them. The CDR3 consists of 15 residues. The CDR3 reads CAISDLEDLNTEAFF. The CDR3 nucleotides read TGTGCCATCAGTGATTTGGAGGACTTGAACACTGAAGCTTTCTTT.

The V call is TRBV12-3 or TRBV12-4, the J call TRBJ2-1, with 7 bases identical to TRBD1. CDR3 size: 13 residues. V gave up 6 bases and J gave up 6 bases; unmatched junction bases: 5. The CDR3 is CASRETGPNEQFF. DNA for the CDR3: TGTGCCAGCAGGGAGACAGGGCCCAATGAGCAGTTCTTC.

This chain joins TRBV20-1 and TRBJ2-2; maybe TRBD1 (6 bases). Germline assignment: CDR1 DFQATT and CDR2 SNEGSKA (reference sequence). V was shortened by 0 bases and J by 6 bases, with 11 bases between the two germline ends. CDR3 length: 14 amino acids. CDR3 nucleotides: TGCAGTGCTAGAGATACAGGGTTGTCCGGGGAGCTGTTTTTT. Translation gives CSARDTGLSGELFF.

This clonotype was recorded many times. The rearrangement joins TRBV20-1 to TRBJ2-5, with 10 bases lining up with TRBD1. Trimming cost V 3 bases and J 1 base; bases outside gene matches: 5. Germline CDR1 is DFQATT and CDR2 is SNEGSKA (reference sequence). This CDR3 is built from 15 residues. The CDR3 reads CSASPRDRGQETQYF. In nucleotides, the CDR3 is TGCAGTGCTAGCCCCCGGGACAGGGGCCAAGAGACCCAGTACTTC.

This clonotype was counted only a few times. V usage is TRBV3-1 and J usage is TRBJ2-7; D remains unclear. Deletions cut 5 bases from V and 4 bases from J, with 9 bases between. The CDR3 covers 12 residues. The germline V gene has CDR1 LGHDT and CDR2 YNNKEL (reference sequence). The CDR3 is CASSDHLYEQYF. The CDR3 bases are TGTGCCAGCAGCGACCATTTATACGAGCAGTACTTC.

This clonotype was detected many times. V and J are TRBV29-1 and TRBJ2-5, with D possibly called TRBD1 or TRBD2 (5 bases each). Trimming removed 0 bases from V and 4 bases from J, with 6 bases in between. Germline V gene sequence: CDR1 SQVTM, CDR2 ANQGSEA. The CDR3 length is 12 residues. CDR3 DNA sequence: TGCAGCGTTGAAGACGGGACAGAGACCCAGTACTTC. This encodes CSVEDGTETQYF.

Ten or more counts support this clonotype. The chain is built from TRBV6-4 and TRBJ2-5; the match to TRBD2 covers 7 bases. The trim removed 0 bases at V and 4 bases at J, leaving 5 bases unmatched. Germline CDR1 reads MRHNA; CDR2 reads SNTAGT. CDR3 length: 15 amino acids. CDR3 sequence (DNA): TGTGCCAGCAGTGACTCTGTGGCGGGGGTAGAGACCCAGTACTTC. Protein sequence: CASSDSVAGVETQYF.

The chain is built from TRBV10-1 and TRBJ2-1; 12 positions agree with TRBD1. This CDR3 is built from 14 residues. Per germline, CDR1 WNHNN and CDR2 SYGVQD (reference sequence). The V segment lost 6 bases and the J segment 9 bases; nucleotides outside the gene matches: 6. DNA of the CDR3: TGCGCCAGCAGGCCCGGGACAGGGGGCGGTGAGCAGTTCTTC. Residues: CASRPGTGGGEQFF.

The sample holds a few counts of this clonotype. The chain combines TRBV12-3 or TRBV12-4 with TRBJ2-7, with D unclear. V was shortened by 5 bases and J by 5 bases, with 28 bases between the two germline ends. The CDR3 runs 18 residues. This CDR3 is CASSLAGFRSRSHHEQYF. DNA of the CDR3: TGTGCCAGCAGTCTTGCCGGTTTTAGAAGTCGATCCCACCACGAGCAGTACTTC.

In its sample, this clonotype was seen many times. The V call is TRBV4-1, the J call TRBJ1-2; 8 bases line up with TRBD1. Germline CDR1 is MGHRA and CDR2 is YSYEKL. Trimming at V came to 4 bases and at J to 2 bases, leaving 6 bases not matched to a gene. The CDR3 spans 15 residues. The CDR3 here is CASSPGTGLNYGYTF. As DNA, the CDR3 is TGCGCCAGCAGCCCAGGGACAGGACTAAACTATGGCTACACCTTC.

The rearrangement joins TRBV12-3 or TRBV12-4 to TRBJ1-5; D is perhaps TRBD1 (6 bases). The CDR3 is 15 amino acids. Between the trimmed V and J ends, which lost 2 bases and 1 base, there was a span of 9 bases. The CDR3 DNA reads TGTGCCAGCAGTTTATTAGGGGGAAGCAATCAGCCCCAGCATTTT. Translating gives CASSLLGGSNQPQHF.

In its sample, this clonotype was seen many times. This sequence joins TRBV7-2 and TRBJ2-7; D ambiguous. V was trimmed by 3 bases and J by 3 bases, leaving 15 bases between them. Germline CDR1 and CDR2: SGHTA and FQGNSA. The CDR3 consists of 15 residues. CDR3 nucleotides: TGTGCCAGCAGCTTTTGGCGGCCGCAGTTCTACGAGCAGTACTTC. It translates to CASSFWRPQFYEQYF. Complete variable domain (other parts from reference TRBV7-2 and TRBJ2-7): GAGVSQSPSNKVTEKGKDVELRCDPISGHTALYWYRQSLGQGLEFLIYFQGNSAPDKSGLPSDRFSAERTGGSVSTLTIQRTQQEDSAVYLCASSFWRPQFYEQYFGPGTRLTVT.

This clonotype was detected ten times or more. The CDR3: CASSLVVWGEAFF. CDR3 coding DNA: TGTGCCAGCAGCTTAGTAGTTTGGGGGGAAGCTTTCTTT. The chain carries TRBV7-9 and TRBJ1-1, with D perhaps TRBD1 (5 bases). This CDR3 is 13 amino acids long. Germline CDR1 SEHNR, CDR2 FQNEAQ (reference sequence). Between the trimmed V and J ends, which lost 1 base and 8 bases, there was a span of 11 bases. Filled out from reference TRBV7-9 and TRBJ1-1, the complete variable domain reads DTGVSQNPRHKITKRGQNVTFRCDPISEHNRLYWYRQTLGQGPEFLTYFQNEAQLEKSRLLSDRFSAERPKGSFSTLEIQRTEQGDSAMYLCASSLVVWGEAFFGQGTRLTVV.

Ten or more counts support this clonotype. The chain carries TRBV30 and TRBJ2-1; no reliable D call. This CDR3 region has 13 residues. Germline loops: CDR1 GTSNPN, CDR2 SVGIG (reference sequence). V was shortened by 0 bases and J by 4 bases, with 7 bases between the two germline ends. CDR3 region: CAWSVKGYNEQFF. The CDR3 DNA reads TGTGCCTGGAGTGTAAAAGGGTACAATGAGCAGTTCTTC. Complete variable domain (other parts from reference TRBV30 and TRBJ2-1): SQTIHQWPATLVQPVGSPLSLECTVEGTSNPNLYWYRQAAGRGLQLLFYSVGIGQISSEVPQNLSASRPQDRQFILSSKKLLLSDSGFYLCAWSVKGYNEQFFGPGTRLTVL.

This rearrangement joins TRBV28 to TRBJ2-5, with 8 bases that match TRBD1. The V and J ends lost 5 bases and 3 bases, in that order; junction bases with no gene match: 8. The germline CDR1 and CDR2 sequences are MDHEN and SYDVKM. The CDR3 runs 15 residues. The CDR3 region is CASSGQGAIKETQYF. In DNA form, the CDR3 reads TGTGCCAGCAGTGGGCAGGGGGCTATCAAAGAGACCCAGTACTTC.